One sample yielded the 21 T cell receptor beta chains listed below, sequenced in a study of blood T cell repertoires in COVID-19. TCRdb keeps only in-frame clones here, not all; method: immunoSEQ multiplex PCR. Found here are 250,000 to 350,000 clones, 75% to 90% of them singletons; the top ten hold around 2.2%. Sequencing was done on a sample of peripheral blood. All receptors derive from a woman in her fifties or sixties who had recovered from COVID-19.

The rearrangement joins TRBV14 to TRBJ2-7; D might be TRBD1 (6 bases). In germline, CDR1 is SGHDN, CDR2 FVKESK. The CDR3 contains 18 residues. V lost 0 bases, J lost 1 base, and 19 bases lay in between. The CDR3 nucleotides read TGTGCCAGCAGCCAAGATCAAGTACAGGGCTACCGTTCCTACGAGCAGTACTTC. It yields the protein CASSQDQVQGYRSYEQYF.

The V gene is TRBV19, the J gene TRBJ2-3, with 7 positions matching TRBD1. The length of the CDR3 is 17 residues. V shed 5 bases, J shed 1 base, and the junction held 12 bases outside the gene matches. Germline CDR1 is LNHDA and CDR2 is SQIVND (reference sequence). The CDR3 reads CASSYGTAMTRTDTQYF. For the CDR3, the DNA is TGTGCCAGTAGTTATGGGACAGCGATGACCCGCACAGATACGCAGTATTTT.

V and J are TRBV27 and TRBJ2-1; no clear D. CDR1 MNHEY and CDR2 SMNVEV come from the germline V gene (reference sequence). The CDR3 sequence is 15 residues long. Trimming pared 6 bases from V and 0 bases from J, leaving 12 bases between. The CDR3 reads CASSSPPSSYNEQFF. The CDR3 coding sequence is TGTGCCAGCAGCTCCCCCCCTAGCTCCTACAATGAGCAGTTCTTC.

The rearrangement uses TRBV5-4 and TRBJ2-2; D is unclear. CDR3 length: 13 residues. The V end lost 4 bases, the J end lost 1 base, and 5 bases lay between the germline ends. Per the germline V gene, CDR1 is SGHNT and CDR2 is YYREEE (reference sequence). The CDR3 bases are TGTGCCAGCAGCCCCCAGAACACCGGGGAGCTGTTTTTT. It is translated as CASSPQNTGELFF.

The J gene is TRBJ2-4, the V gene TRBV5-6, with D maybe TRBD2 (5 bases). The CDR3 extends over 12 amino acids. Trimming stripped 4 bases from V and 13 bases from J, with 15 bases between. Germline CDR1 SGHDT, CDR2 YYEEEE. The chain's CDR3 is CASSRTTEGQYF. The CDR3 nucleotides are TGTGCCAGCAGCCGAACCACAGAGGGCCAGTACTTC.

The chain links TRBV30 to TRBJ2-7, with 7 bases identical to TRBD1. The CDR3 runs 14 residues. V was clipped by 3 bases and J by 3 bases; unmatched bases: 8. Germline V gene lookup returns CDR1 GTSNPN and CDR2 SVGIG (reference sequence). In DNA, the CDR3 is TGTGCCTGGAGGGGCCGGGACAGAGACTACGAGCAGTACTTC. Translating it yields CAWRGRDRDYEQYF.

As DNA, the CDR3 is TGTGCCAGTAGTATACGGGACTCTAGTCCCTACGAGCAGTACTTC. It yields the protein CASSIRDSSPYEQYF. The chain employs TRBV19 and TRBJ2-7; possible D gene TRBD2, 6 bases. Germline CDR1 reads LNHDA; CDR2 reads SQIVND (reference sequence). V lost 2 bases, J lost 2 bases, and 13 bases lay in between. The CDR3 totals 15 residues.

This chain links TRBV7-2 with TRBJ2-1, with 9 nucleotides matching TRBD2. The CDR3 contains 15 residues. CDR1 is SGHTA and CDR2 is FQGNSA in the germline V gene. J lost 7 bases, V lost 8 bases, and 12 bases had no gene match. CDR3 nucleotide sequence: TGTGCCAGCCGGACCGCGGGGGGGCTGGGGAATGAGCAGTTCTTC. This translates into CASRTAGGLGNEQFF.

The rearrangement links TRBV5-1 to TRBJ1-1; no clear D. CDR3 length: 15 residues. The germline CDR1 and CDR2 sequences are SGHRS and YFSETQ. V was clipped by 4 bases and J by 3 bases, with 16 bases between them. CDR3 residues: CASSRTGPPDTEAFF. Written as DNA, the CDR3 is TGCGCCAGCAGCCGAACCGGTCCCCCCGACACTGAAGCTTTCTTT.

The V and J genes are TRBV2 and TRBJ1-2, with D perhaps matching TRBD1 (6 bases). Trimming stripped 6 bases from V and 7 bases from J, with 18 bases between. The germline CDR1 and CDR2 sequences are SNHLY and FYNNEI. The CDR3 totals 14 residues. The CDR3 here is CASSPQRGLIGYTF. In nucleotides, the CDR3 is TGTGCCAGCAGCCCACAGAGGGGGTTAATTGGCTACACCTTC.

The CDR3 coding sequence is TGTGCCAGCAGCACAGGGGATGAGGAGACCCAGTACTTC. As protein: CASSTGDEETQYF. The chain is built from TRBV28 and TRBJ2-5, with 7 bases that match TRBD1. CDR1 MDHEN and CDR2 SYDVKM come from the germline V gene. Trimming removed 6 bases from V and 5 bases from J; junction bases left unmatched: 6. The CDR3 contains 13 residues. The complete variable domain, with remaining parts taken from reference TRBV28 and TRBJ2-5, reads DVKVTQSSRYLVKRTGEKVFLECVQDMDHENMFWYRQDPGLGLRLIYFSYDVKMKEKGDIPEGYSVSREKKERFSLILESASTNQTSMYLCASSTGDEETQYFGPGTRLLVL.

The chain employs TRBV4-3 and TRBJ2-2; 8 bases are a match to TRBD1. V was clipped by 4 bases and J by 1 base; unmatched bases: 2. This CDR3 comprises 15 residues. CDR1 LGHNA and CDR2 YSLEER come from the germline V gene. The CDR3 loop is CASSRGTGNTGELFF. The CDR3 nucleotides read TGCGCCAGCAGCCGCGGGACAGGGAACACCGGGGAGCTGTTTTTT.

The gene calls are TRBV3-1 (or the pseudogene TRBV3-2) and TRBJ2-5, with 7 bases that match TRBD2. Germline assignment: CDR1 LGHDT and CDR2 YNNKEL (reference sequence). The ends lost 4 bases at V and 3 bases at J; junction bases unmatched: 8. CDR3 size: 15 residues. The CDR3 DNA reads TGTGCCAGCAGCCCGGTCGGGAGGATGAAAGAGACCCAGTACTTC. It codes for CASSPVGRMKETQYF.

This clone was seen more than once but under ten times. This sequence joins TRBV5-1 and TRBJ2-1; the match to TRBD2 covers 8 bases. After removal of 0 bases from V and 5 bases from J, the junction contained 4 bases not matched to a gene. This CDR3 comprises 15 residues. The V gene's germline CDR1 is SGHRS and CDR2 YFSETQ. Here the CDR3 reads CASSLEPAGDNEQFF. The DNA of the CDR3 is TGCGCCAGCAGCTTGGAGCCAGCGGGGGACAATGAGCAGTTCTTC.

Written as DNA, the CDR3 is TGTGCCAGCAGTGATTCGCAGGGATTGTACGAGCAGTACTTC. Translation gives CASSDSQGLYEQYF. V is TRBV25-1 and J is TRBJ2-7, with D perhaps matching TRBD1 (5 bases). The CDR3 is made up of 14 amino acids. V lost 3 bases and J 4 bases, leaving 13 bases between the germline ends. CDR1 is MGHDK and CDR2 is SYGVNS in the germline V gene.

The chain uses TRBV7-2 and TRBJ2-7; no reliable D call. The V end lost 3 bases, the J end lost 5 bases, and 11 bases lay between the germline ends. The CDR3 is 13 amino acids. Germline values: CDR1 SGHTA, CDR2 FQGNSA. CDR3 in amino acids: CASSFPPRHEQYF. CDR3 bases: TGTGCCAGCAGCTTCCCCCCTCGTCACGAGCAGTACTTC.

The chain carries TRBV30 and TRBJ1-2; the D gene is possibly TRBD1 (5 bases). Germline lookup yields CDR1 GTSNPN and CDR2 SVGIG (reference sequence). V was cut by 3 bases and J by 4 bases, with 21 bases left in between. The CDR3 spans 16 residues. CDR3 in amino acids: CAWSHDGGSRTYGYTF. As DNA, the CDR3 is TGTGCCTGGAGCCATGACGGGGGGTCGAGGACCTATGGCTACACCTTC.

In this sample, this clone turned up once. This chain joins TRBV2 and TRBJ2-1; TRBD2 agrees at 9 bases. There are 15 residues in the CDR3. CDR1 and CDR2 (germline): SNHLY, FYNNEI. V lost 5 bases to trimming and J lost 6 bases; unmatched junction nucleotides: 8. CDR3 in DNA: TGTGCCAGCAGTCTTGCGGGAGGGCCTGGCAATGAGCAGTTCTTC. It codes for CASSLAGGPGNEQFF.

This chain links TRBV9 with TRBJ2-7; 9 bases fit TRBD2. The V gene's germline CDR1 is SGDLS and CDR2 YYNGEE. V trimming: 0 bases; J trimming: 2 bases; junction bases outside the gene matches: 3. There are 15 residues in the CDR3. For the CDR3, the DNA is TGTGCCAGCAGCGTAGCGGGCGGGGGGGCCTACGAGCAGTACTTC. This gives the protein CASSVAGGGAYEQYF. Based on the CDR3 plus reference TRBV9 and TRBJ2-7, the full variable domain is DSGVTQTPKHLITATGQRVTLRCSPRSGDLSVYWYQQSLDQGLQFLIQYYNGEERAKGNILERFSAQQFPDLHSELNLSSLELGDSALYFCASSVAGGGAYEQYFGPGTRLTVT.

The genes are TRBV28 and TRBJ2-5, with 7 bases identical to TRBD2. The CDR3 covers 10 residues. Trimming took 8 bases from V and 7 from J; bases not matched to a gene: 1. The V gene's germline CDR1 is MDHEN and CDR2 SYDVKM. The CDR3 spells CASGGRTQYF. The CDR3 nucleotides read TGTGCCAGCGGCGGGAGGACCCAGTACTTC.

The chain links TRBV7-8 to TRBJ1-2, with a possible D match to TRBD1 (6 bases). The CDR3 consists of 20 residues. CDR1 is SGHVS, CDR2 FQNEAQ, per germline. V was clipped by 3 bases and J by 2 bases, with 28 bases between them. CDR3 in DNA: TGTGCCAGCAGCTTCCCACCCTTGGATATTGAAGGGGGGGTGAACTATGGCTACACCTTC. This translates into CASSFPPLDIEGGVNYGYTF.